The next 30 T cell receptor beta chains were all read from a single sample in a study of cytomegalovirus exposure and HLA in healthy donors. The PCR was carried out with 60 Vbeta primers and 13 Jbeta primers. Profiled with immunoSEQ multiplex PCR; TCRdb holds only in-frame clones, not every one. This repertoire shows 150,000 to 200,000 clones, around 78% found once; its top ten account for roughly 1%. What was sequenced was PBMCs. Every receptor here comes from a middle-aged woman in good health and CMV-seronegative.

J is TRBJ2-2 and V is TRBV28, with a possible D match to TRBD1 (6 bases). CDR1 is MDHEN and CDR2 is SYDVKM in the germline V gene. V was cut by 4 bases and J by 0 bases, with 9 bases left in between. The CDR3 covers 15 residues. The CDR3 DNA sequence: TGTGCCAGCAGTTCGACAGGCGCGAACACCGGGGAGCTGTTTTTT. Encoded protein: CASSSTGANTGELFF.

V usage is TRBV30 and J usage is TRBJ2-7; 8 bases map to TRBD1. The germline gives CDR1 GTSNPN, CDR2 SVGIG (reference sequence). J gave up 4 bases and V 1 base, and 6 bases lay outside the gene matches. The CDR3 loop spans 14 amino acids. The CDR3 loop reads CAWSGDRTLYEQYF. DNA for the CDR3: TGTGCCTGGAGTGGGGACAGGACTCTGTACGAGCAGTACTTC.

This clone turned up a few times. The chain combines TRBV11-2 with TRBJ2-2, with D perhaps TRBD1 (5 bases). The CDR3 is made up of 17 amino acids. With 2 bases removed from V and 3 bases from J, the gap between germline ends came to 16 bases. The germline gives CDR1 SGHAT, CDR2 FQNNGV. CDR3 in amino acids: CASSLKRILGDTGELFF. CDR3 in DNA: TGTGCCAGCAGCTTAAAAAGAATCCTAGGGGACACCGGGGAGCTGTTTTTT.

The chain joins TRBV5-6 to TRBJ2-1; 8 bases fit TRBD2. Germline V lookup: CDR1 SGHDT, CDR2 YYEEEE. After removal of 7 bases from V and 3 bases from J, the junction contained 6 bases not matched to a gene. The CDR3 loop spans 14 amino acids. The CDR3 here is CASRPGLGYNEQFF. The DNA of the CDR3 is TGTGCCAGCCGACCGGGACTAGGCTACAATGAGCAGTTCTTC. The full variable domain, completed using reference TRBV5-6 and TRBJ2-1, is DAGVTQSPTHLIKTRGQQVTLRCSPKSGHDTVSWYQQALGQGPQFIFQYYEEEERQRGNFPDRFSGHQFPNYSSELNVNALLLGDSALYLCASRPGLGYNEQFFGPGTRLTVL.

This CDR3 is CASSIGLAGSTDTQYF. For the CDR3, the DNA is TGCGCCAGCAGCATAGGACTAGCGGGATCCACAGATACGCAGTATTTT. This chain uses TRBV5-1 with TRBJ2-3; 12 nucleotides align to TRBD2. V trimming: 4 bases; J trimming: 2 bases; junction bases outside the gene matches: 5. CDR3 length: 16 residues. The germline V gene has CDR1 SGHRS and CDR2 YFSETQ.

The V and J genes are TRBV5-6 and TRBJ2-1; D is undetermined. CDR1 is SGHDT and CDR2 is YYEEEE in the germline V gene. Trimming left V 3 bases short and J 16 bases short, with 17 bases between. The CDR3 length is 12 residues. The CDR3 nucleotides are TGTGCCAGCAGCTCCGAACCGACTCTCCCTTTCTTC. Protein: CASSSEPTLPFF.

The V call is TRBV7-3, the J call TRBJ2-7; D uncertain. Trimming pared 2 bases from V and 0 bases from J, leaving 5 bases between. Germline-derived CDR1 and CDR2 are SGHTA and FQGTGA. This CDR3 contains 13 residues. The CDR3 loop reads CASSLAHSYEQYF. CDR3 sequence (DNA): TGTGCCAGCAGCTTAGCGCACTCCTACGAGCAGTACTTC. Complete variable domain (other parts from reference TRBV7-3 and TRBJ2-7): GAGVSQTPSNKVTEKGKYVELRCDPISGHTALYWYRQSLGQGPEFLIYFQGTGAADDSGLPNDRFFAVRPEGSVSTLKIQRTERGDSAVYLCASSLAHSYEQYFGPGTRLTVT.

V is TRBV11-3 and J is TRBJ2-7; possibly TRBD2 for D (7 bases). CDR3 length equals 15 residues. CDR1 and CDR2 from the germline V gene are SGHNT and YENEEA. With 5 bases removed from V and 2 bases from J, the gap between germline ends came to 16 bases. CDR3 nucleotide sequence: TGTGCCAGCAGCACCGGGGGGACATACACCTACGAGCAGTACTTC. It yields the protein CASSTGGTYTYEQYF.

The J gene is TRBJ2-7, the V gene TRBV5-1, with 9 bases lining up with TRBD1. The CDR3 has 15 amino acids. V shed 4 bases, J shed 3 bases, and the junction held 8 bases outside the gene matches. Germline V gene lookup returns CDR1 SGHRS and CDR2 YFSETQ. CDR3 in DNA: TGCGCCAGCAGCGCCGGGACAGGGAGGGTCTACGAGCAGTACTTC. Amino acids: CASSAGTGRVYEQYF.

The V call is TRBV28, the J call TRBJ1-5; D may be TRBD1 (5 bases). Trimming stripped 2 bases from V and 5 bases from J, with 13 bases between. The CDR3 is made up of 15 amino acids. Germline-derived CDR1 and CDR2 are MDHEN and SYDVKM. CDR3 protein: CASSLGGSRYQPQHF. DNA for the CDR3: TGTGCCAGCAGTTTAGGGGGGAGTCGTTATCAGCCCCAGCATTTT.

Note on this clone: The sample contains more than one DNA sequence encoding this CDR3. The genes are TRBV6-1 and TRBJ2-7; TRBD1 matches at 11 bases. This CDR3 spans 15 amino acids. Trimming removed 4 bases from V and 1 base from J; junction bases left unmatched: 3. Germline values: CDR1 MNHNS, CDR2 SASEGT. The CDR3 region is CASSARDRGSYEQYF. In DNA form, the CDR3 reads TGTGCCAGCAGTGCCCGGGACAGGGGGTCCTACGAGCAGTACTTC.

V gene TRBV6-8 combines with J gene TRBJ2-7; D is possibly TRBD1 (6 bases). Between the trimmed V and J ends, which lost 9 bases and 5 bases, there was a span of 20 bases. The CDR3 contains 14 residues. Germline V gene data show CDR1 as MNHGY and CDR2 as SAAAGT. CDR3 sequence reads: CASDGPGHQNEQYF. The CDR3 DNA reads TGTGCCAGTGACGGACCGGGACACCAAAACGAGCAGTACTTC.

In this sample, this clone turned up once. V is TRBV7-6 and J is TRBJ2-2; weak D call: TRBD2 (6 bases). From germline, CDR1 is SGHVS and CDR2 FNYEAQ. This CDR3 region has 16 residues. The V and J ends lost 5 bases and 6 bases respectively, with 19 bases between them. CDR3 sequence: CASSSEGRLIAGELFF. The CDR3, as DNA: TGTGCCAGCAGCAGTGAGGGGAGGCTCATCGCCGGGGAGCTGTTTTTT.

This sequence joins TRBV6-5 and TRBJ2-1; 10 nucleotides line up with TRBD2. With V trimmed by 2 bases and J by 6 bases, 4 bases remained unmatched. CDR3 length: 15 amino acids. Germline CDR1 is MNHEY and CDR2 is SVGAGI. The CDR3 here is CASSYRASGSNEQFF. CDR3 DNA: TGTGCCAGCAGTTACAGGGCTAGCGGGAGCAATGAGCAGTTCTTC.

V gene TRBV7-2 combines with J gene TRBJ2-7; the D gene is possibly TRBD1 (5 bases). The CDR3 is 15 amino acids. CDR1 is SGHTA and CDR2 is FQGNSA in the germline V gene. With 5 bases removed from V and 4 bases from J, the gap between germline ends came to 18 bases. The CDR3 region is CASSDTLGLGYEQYF. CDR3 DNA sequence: TGTGCCAGCAGCGATACTTTGGGGCTTGGGTACGAGCAGTACTTC. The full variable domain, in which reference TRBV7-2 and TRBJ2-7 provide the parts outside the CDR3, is GAGVSQSPSNKVTEKGKDVELRCDPISGHTALYWYRQSLGQGLEFLIYFQGNSAPDKSGLPSDRFSAERTGGSVSTLTIQRTQQEDSAVYLCASSDTLGLGYEQYFGPGTRLTVT.

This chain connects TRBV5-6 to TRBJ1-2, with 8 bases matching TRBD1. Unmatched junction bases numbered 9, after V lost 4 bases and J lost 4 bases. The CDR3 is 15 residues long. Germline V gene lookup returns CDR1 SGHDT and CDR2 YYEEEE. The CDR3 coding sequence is TGTGCCAGCAGCATCTCTGGGACAGGTGGCTATGGCTACACCTTC. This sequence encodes CASSISGTGGYGYTF.

CDR3 protein: CASSSERQTSSGANVLTF. CDR3 DNA: TGTGCCAGCAGCTCCGAAAGACAGACCAGCTCTGGGGCCAACGTCCTGACTTTC. This rearrangement joins TRBV5-6 to TRBJ2-6, with D possibly being TRBD1 (5 bases). The V gene lost 3 bases and the J gene lost 0 bases, with 16 bases spanning the gap. CDR1 and CDR2 from the germline V gene are SGHDT and YYEEEE. The CDR3 extends over 18 amino acids.

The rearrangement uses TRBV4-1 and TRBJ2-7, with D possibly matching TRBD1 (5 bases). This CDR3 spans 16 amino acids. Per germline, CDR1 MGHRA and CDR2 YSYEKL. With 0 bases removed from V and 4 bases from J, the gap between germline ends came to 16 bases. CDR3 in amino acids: CASSQDRQGQPYEQYF. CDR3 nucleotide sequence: TGCGCCAGCAGCCAAGATAGGCAGGGCCAACCTTACGAGCAGTACTTC.

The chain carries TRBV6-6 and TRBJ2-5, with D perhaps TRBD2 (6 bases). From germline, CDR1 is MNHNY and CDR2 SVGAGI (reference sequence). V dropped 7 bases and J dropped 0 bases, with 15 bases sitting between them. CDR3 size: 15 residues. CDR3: CASTSRAGHQETQYF. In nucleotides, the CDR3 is TGTGCCAGCACCTCCAGGGCGGGGCACCAAGAGACCCAGTACTTC.

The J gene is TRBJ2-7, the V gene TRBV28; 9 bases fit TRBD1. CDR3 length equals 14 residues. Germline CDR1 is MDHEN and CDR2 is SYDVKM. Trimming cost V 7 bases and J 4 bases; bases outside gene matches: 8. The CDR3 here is CASMPGQGVYEQYF. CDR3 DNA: TGTGCCAGCATGCCGGGACAGGGTGTTTACGAGCAGTACTTC.

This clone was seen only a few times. Here the CDR3 DNA reads TGTGCCAGCAGCCAAAGGGGAGACAGGGTGCCCCTCTCTGGAAACACCATATATTTT. Protein product: CASSQRGDRVPLSGNTIYF. The chain uses TRBV5-5 and TRBJ1-3, with 7 bases fitting TRBD1. The CDR3 contains 19 residues. The V segment lost 4 bases and the J segment 0 bases; nucleotides outside the gene matches: 16. Germline lookup yields CDR1 SGHKS and CDR2 YYEKEE (reference sequence). The entire variable domain, with the rest obtained from reference TRBV5-5 and TRBJ1-3, is as follows: DAGVTQSPTHLIKTRGQQVTLRCSPISGHKSVSWYQQVLGQGPQFIFQYYEKEERGRGNFPDRFSARQFPNYSSELNVNALLLGDSALYLCASSQRGDRVPLSGNTIYFGEGSWLTVV.

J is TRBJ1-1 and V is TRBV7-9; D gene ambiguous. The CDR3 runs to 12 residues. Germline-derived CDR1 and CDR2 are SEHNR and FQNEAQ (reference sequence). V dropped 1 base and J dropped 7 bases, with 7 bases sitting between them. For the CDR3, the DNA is TGTGCCAGCAGCTTAGAAGTCTATGAAGCTTTCTTT. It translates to CASSLEVYEAFF.

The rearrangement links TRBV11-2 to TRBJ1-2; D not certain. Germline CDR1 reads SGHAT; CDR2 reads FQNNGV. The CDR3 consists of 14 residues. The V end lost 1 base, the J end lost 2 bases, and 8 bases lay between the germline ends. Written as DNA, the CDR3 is TGTGCCAGCAGCTTAGTGGCCGGGAACTATGGCTACACCTTC. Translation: CASSLVAGNYGYTF.

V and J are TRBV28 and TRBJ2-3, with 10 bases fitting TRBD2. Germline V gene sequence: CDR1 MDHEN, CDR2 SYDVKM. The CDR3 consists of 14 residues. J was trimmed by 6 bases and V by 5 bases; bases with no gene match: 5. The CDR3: CASSAGTSADTQYF. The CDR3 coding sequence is TGTGCCAGCAGTGCCGGGACTAGCGCGGATACGCAGTATTTT.

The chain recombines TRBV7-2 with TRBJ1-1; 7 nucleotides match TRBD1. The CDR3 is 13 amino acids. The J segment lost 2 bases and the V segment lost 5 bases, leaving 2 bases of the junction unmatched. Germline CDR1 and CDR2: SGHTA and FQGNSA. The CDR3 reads CASSRQGNTEAFF. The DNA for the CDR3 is TGTGCCAGCAGCCGACAGGGCAACACTGAAGCTTTCTTT.

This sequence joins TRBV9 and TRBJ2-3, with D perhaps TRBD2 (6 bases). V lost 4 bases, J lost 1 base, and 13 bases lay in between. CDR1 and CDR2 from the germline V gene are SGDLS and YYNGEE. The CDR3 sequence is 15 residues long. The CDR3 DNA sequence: TGTGCCAGCAGCTCGGTCGGGGAGGGCACAGATACGCAGTATTTT. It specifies CASSSVGEGTDTQYF.

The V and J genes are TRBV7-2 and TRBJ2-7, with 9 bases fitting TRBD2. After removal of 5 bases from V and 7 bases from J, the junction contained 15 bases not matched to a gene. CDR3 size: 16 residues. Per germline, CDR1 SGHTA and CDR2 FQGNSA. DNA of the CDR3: TGTGCCAGCAGCGTATTTAGCGGGAGCGGATTAGGGGAGCAGTACTTC. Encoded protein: CASSVFSGSGLGEQYF.

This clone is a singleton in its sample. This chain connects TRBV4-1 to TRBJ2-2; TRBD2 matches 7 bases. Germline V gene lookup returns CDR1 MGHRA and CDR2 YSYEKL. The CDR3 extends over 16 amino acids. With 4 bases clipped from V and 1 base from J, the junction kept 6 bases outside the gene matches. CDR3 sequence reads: CASSLPSGVNTGELFF. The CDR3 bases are TGCGCCAGCAGCCTTCCTAGCGGAGTGAACACCGGGGAGCTGTTTTTT.

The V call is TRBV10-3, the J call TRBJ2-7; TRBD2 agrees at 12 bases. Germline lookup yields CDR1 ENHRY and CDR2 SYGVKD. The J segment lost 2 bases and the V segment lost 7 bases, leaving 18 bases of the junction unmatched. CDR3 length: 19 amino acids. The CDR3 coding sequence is TGTGCCATCACTCCTCCGGGACTAGCGGGCCTTAGGTGGCCCTACGAGCAGTACTTC. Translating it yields CAITPPGLAGLRWPYEQYF.

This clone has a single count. The DNA of the CDR3 is TGTGCCACCAGCAGAGATGTCTTCGCGGGGGGCGAGCAGTACTTC. Its translation is CATSRDVFAGGEQYF. The V call is TRBV15, the J call TRBJ2-7; 8 nucleotides align to TRBD2. Germline V gene lookup returns CDR1 LNHNV and CDR2 YYDKDF (reference sequence). V lost 0 bases and J lost 6; bases outside the gene matches: 7. The CDR3 extends over 15 amino acids. Combining the CDR3 with reference TRBV15 and TRBJ2-7 gives the whole variable domain DAMVIQNPRYQVTQFGKPVTLSCSQTLNHNVMYWYQQKSSQAPKLLFHYYDKDFNNEADTPDNFQSRRPNTSFCFLDIRSPGLGDTAMYLCATSRDVFAGGEQYFGPGTRLTVT.